This T cell receptor (beta chain) stems from a study of blood T cell repertoires in COVID-19. Here immunoSEQ multiplex PCR was the method, and the copy in TCRdb shows in-frame clones only, minus some. Among some 250,000 clones, about 70% were seen once, and the ten largest hold approximately 3.2%. There are 14 residues in the CDR3. From germline, CDR1 is SGDLS and CDR2 YYNGEE. V shed 4 bases and J shed 2 bases, with 7 bases lying between them. The sample was peripheral blood. This chain connects TRBV9 to TRBJ2-6; D is unclear. This receptor was identified in a woman older than 75 with acute or convalescent COVID-19. CDR3 residues: CASSTQAGANVLTF. Written as DNA, the CDR3 is TGTGCCAGCAGCACTCAGGCTGGGGCCAACGTCCTGACTTTC. Full variable domain (remainder filled in from reference TRBV9 and TRBJ2-6): DSGVTQTPKHLITATGQRVTLRCSPRSGDLSVYWYQQSLDQGLQFLIQYYNGEERAKGNILERFSAQQFPDLHSELNLSSLELGDSALYFCASSTQAGANVLTFGAGSRLTVL.